This is a list of T cell receptor beta chains from one sample in a study of T cell responses to AZD1222 COVID-19 vaccine. Only in-frame clones appear in the TCRdb table, and some are missing; sequencing was by immunoSEQ multiplex PCR. The sample lists approximately 130,000 clones, 92% seen once, with 1.1% in the top ten. The sequencing used peripheral blood, collected on day 0 of AZD1222 vaccination. The receptors were gathered from an adult in good health. Both conserved end residues are part of each CDR3. The D gene is left open where the match is weak.

TRBJ2-7	TRBD1	TRBV19	CASSPRYRGLSYEQYF	TGTGCCAGTAGTCCTCGGTACAGGGGTTTATCCTACGAGCAGTACTTC
TRBJ1-1	-	TRBV28	CASSPPLGQRSNTEAFF	TGTGCCAGCAGCCCGCCCCTTGGACAGCGGAGTAACACTGAAGCTTTCTTT
TRBJ1-4	-	TRBV6-4	CASSAGVGTNEKLFF	TGTGCCAGCAGTGCTGGGGTCGGGACTAATGAAAAACTGTTTTTT
TRBJ2-3	TRBD1	TRBV24-1	CATSDPVVRVPGQGTTTSTDTQYF	TGTGCCACCAGTGACCCCGTCGTTAGGGTCCCAGGACAGGGCACTACCACTAGCACAGATACGCAGTATTTT
TRBJ2-7	TRBD1	TRBV11-2	CASSLFVVTGGADYEQYF	TGTGCCAGCAGCTTATTTGTGGTTACAGGGGGCGCGGACTACGAGCAGTACTTC
TRBJ2-7	-	TRBV6-1	CASSDPPTAAYEQYF	TGTGCCAGCAGTGACCCTCCGACAGCCGCCTACGAGCAGTACTTC
TRBJ1-4	-	TRBV7-6	CASSLVGGEKLFF	TGTGCCAGCAGCTTAGTCGGTGGAGAAAAACTGTTTTTT
TRBJ1-1	TRBD1	TRBV29-1	CSVEDRATEAFF	TGCAGCGTGGAGGACAGGGCGACTGAAGCTTTCTTT
TRBJ1-5	-	TRBV2	CASSARDKAFPSNQPQHF	TGTGCCAGCAGTGCTCGGGACAAGGCTTTTCCAAGCAATCAGCCCCAGCATTTT
TRBJ1-2	-	TRBV30	CAWRAHDRPNGYTF	TGTGCCTGGAGGGCCCACGACAGGCCCAATGGCTACACCTTC